One T cell receptor (beta chain) is described in this entry. The junction does not match germline at one end; this may be a read error. CDR1 and CDR2 (germline): DFQATT, SNEGSKA (reference sequence). The CDR3 is 14 amino acids. This sample was included in a study of blood T cell repertoires in COVID-19. Study in general: Nucleic acid was either cDNA or gDNA, and it came from T cells, B-cell-depleted T cells, or PBMCs.

The assay was immunoSEQ multiplex PCR, and TCRdb's table has in-frame clones only and misses some. This table has about 310,000 clones, about nine tenths appearing once. The specimen was peripheral blood. This sequence originates from a young man with active or convalescent COVID-19. This chain links TRBV20-1 with TRBJ2-3; a possible D gene is TRBD2 (6 bases). CDR3 protein: CSPSPRGFTDTQYF. As DNA, the CDR3 is TGCAGTCCTAGTCCTCGGGGGTTCACAGATACGCAGTATTTT.